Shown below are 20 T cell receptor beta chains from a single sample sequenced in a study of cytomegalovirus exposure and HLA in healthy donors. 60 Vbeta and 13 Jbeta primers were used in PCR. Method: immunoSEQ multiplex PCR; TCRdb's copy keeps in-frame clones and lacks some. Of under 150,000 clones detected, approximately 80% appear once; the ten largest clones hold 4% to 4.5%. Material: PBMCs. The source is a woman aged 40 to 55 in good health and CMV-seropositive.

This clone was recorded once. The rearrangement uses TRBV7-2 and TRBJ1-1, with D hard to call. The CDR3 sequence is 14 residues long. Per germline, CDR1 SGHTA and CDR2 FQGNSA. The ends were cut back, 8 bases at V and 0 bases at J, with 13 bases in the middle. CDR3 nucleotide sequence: TGTGCCAGCGGCTCCGGGTTCATGAACACTGAAGCTTTCTTT. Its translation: CASGSGFMNTEAFF.

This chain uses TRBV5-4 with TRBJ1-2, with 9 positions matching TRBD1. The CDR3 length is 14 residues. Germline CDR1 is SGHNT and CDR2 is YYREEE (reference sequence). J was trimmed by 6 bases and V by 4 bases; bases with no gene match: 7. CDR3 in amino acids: CASSATGGGHGYTF. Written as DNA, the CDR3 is TGTGCCAGCAGCGCCACAGGGGGCGGCCATGGCTACACCTTC. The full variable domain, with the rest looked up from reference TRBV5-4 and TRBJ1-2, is ETGVTQSPTHLIKTRGQQVTLRCSSQSGHNTVSWYQQALGQGPQFIFQYYREEENGRGNFPPRFSGLQFPNYSSELNVNALELDDSALYLCASSATGGGHGYTFGSGTRLTVV.

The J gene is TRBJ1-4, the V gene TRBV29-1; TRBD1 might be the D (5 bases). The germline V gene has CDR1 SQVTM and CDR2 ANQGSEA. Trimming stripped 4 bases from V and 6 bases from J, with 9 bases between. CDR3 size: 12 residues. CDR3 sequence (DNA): TGCAGCGTTGCCCAGGGTGATGAAAAACTGTTTTTT. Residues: CSVAQGDEKLFF.

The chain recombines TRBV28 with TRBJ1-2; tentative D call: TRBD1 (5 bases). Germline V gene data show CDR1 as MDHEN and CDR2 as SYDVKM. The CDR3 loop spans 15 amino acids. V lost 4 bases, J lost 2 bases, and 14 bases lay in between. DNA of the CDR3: TGTGCCAGCAGTTCCGTGGCGGGACTAAACTATGGCTACACCTTC. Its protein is CASSSVAGLNYGYTF.

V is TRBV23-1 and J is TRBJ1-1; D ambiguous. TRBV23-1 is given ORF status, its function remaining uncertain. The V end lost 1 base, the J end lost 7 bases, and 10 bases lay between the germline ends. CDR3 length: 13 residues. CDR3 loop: CASSQYRPGEAFF. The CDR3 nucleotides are TGCGCCAGCAGTCAATATCGTCCGGGTGAAGCTTTCTTT.

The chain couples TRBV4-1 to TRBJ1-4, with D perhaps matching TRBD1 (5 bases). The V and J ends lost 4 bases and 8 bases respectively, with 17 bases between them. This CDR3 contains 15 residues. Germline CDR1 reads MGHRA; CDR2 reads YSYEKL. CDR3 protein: CASSPPGRGNEKLFF. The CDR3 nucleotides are TGCGCCAGCAGCCCCCCGGGGAGGGGTAACGAAAAACTGTTTTTT.

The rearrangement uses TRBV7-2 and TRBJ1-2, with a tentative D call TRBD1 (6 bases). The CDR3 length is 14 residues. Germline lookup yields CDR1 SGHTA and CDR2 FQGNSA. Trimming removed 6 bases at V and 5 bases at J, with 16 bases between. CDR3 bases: TGTGCCAGCAGTTCCTCGGGGGGCGATTATGGCTACACCTTC. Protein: CASSSSGGDYGYTF.

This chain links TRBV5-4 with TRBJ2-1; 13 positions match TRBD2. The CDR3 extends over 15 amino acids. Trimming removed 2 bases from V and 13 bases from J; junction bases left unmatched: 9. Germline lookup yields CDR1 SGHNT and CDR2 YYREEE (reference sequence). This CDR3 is CASSFGTSGAVDQFF. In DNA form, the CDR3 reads TGTGCCAGCAGCTTTGGGACTAGCGGGGCGGTTGACCAGTTCTTC.

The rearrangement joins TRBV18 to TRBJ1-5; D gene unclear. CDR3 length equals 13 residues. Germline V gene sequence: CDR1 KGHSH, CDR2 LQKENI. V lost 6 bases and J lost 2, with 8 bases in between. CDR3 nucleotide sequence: TGTGCCAGCTCGCCCGGTGGCAATCAGCCCCAGCATTTT. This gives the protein CASSPGGNQPQHF.

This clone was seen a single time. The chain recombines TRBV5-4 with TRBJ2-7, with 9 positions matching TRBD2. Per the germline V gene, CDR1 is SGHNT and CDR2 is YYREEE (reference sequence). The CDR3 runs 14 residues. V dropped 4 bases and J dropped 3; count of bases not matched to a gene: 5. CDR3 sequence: CASSLGLASYEQYF. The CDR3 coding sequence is TGTGCCAGCAGCCTTGGACTAGCGAGCTACGAGCAGTACTTC. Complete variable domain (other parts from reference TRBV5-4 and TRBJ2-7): ETGVTQSPTHLIKTRGQQVTLRCSSQSGHNTVSWYQQALGQGPQFIFQYYREEENGRGNFPPRFSGLQFPNYSSELNVNALELDDSALYLCASSLGLASYEQYFGPGTRLTVT.

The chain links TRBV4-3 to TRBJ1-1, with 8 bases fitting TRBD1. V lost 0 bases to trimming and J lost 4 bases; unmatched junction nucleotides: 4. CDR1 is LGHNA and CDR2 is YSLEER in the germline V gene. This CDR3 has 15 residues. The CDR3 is CASSQDGQGATEAFF. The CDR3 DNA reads TGCGCCAGCAGCCAAGATGGGCAGGGGGCCACTGAAGCTTTCTTT.

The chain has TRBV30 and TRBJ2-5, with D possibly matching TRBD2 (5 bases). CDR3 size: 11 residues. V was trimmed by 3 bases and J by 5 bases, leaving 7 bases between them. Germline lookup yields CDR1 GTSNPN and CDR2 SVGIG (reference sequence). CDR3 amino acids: CAWRDSETQYF. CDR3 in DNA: TGTGCCTGGAGGGACTCGGAGACCCAGTACTTC.

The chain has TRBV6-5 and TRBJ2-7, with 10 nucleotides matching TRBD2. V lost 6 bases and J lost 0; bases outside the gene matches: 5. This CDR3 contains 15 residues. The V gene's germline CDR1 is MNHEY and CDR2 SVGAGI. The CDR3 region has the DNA TGTGCCAGCAGCCAACTAGCGGGAAGCTCCTACGAGCAGTACTTC. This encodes CASSQLAGSSYEQYF.

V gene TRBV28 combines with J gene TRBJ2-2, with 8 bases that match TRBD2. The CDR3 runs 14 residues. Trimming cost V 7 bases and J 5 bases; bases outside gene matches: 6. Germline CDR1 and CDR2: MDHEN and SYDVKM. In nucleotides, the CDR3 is TGTGCCAGCACTACGGGGGGGCGGACCGGGGAGCTGTTTTTT. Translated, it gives CASTTGGRTGELFF.

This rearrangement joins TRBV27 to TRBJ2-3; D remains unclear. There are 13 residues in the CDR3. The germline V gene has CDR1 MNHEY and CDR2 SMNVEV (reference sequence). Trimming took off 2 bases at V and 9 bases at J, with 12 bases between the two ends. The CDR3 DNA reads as TGTGCCAGCAGTTTAGAACTTTCCCTGACGCAGTATTTT. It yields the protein CASSLELSLTQYF.

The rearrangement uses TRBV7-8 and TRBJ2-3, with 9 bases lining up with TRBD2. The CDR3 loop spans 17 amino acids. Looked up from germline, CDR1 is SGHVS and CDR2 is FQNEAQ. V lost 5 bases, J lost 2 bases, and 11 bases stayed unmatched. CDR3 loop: CASSHGWRGGSTDTQYF. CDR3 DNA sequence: TGTGCCAGCAGCCACGGATGGCGGGGGGGGTCCACAGATACGCAGTATTTT.

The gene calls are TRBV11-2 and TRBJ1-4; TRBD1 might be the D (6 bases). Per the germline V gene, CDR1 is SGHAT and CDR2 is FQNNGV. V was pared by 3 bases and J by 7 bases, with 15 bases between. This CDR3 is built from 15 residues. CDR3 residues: CASSLGAAGAEKLFF. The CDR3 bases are TGTGCCAGCAGCTTGGGGGCTGCCGGGGCTGAAAAACTGTTTTTT.

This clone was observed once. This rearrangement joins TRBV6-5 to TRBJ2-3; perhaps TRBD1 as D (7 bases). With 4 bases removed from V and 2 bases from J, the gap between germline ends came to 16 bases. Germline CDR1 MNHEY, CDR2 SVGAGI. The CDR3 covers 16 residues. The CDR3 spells CASSSPGGPNTDTQYF. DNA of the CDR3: TGTGCCAGCAGTTCACCAGGGGGGCCTAACACAGATACGCAGTATTTT.

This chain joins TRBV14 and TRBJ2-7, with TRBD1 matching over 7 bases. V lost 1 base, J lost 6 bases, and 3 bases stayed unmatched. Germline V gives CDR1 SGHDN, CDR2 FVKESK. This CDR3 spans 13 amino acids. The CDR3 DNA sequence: TGTGCCAGCAGCCAAGCTAGGGGGCGCGAGCAGTACTTC. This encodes CASSQARGREQYF.

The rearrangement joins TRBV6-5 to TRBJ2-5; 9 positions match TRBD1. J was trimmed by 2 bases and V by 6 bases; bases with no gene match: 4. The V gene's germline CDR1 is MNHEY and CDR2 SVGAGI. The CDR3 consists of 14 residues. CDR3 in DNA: TGTGCCAGCAGCTTAGACAGGGGGCAAGAGACCCAGTACTTC. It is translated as CASSLDRGQETQYF.